These 31 T cell receptor beta chains share one sample of origin, sequenced in a study of blood T cell repertoires in COVID-19. Only in-frame clones appear in the TCRdb table, and some are missing; sequencing was by immunoSEQ multiplex PCR. The sample consists of about 35,000 clones, roughly four fifths of them appearing once. The sample comprised peripheral blood. Source of these receptors: a human donor in a cohort sampled during active or convalescent COVID-19. The donor label of this sample is uncertain.

This clone occurred once. The CDR3 nucleotides read TGTGCCAGCAGCCCCTCGGACAGGGAGAGAGACGGGGAGCTGTTTTTT. Encoded protein: CASSPSDRERDGELFF. The rearrangement joins TRBV9 to TRBJ2-2; 8 bases map to TRBD1. The ends lost 4 bases at V and 7 bases at J; junction bases unmatched: 12. This CDR3 has 16 residues. Germline CDR1 is SGDLS and CDR2 is YYNGEE.

The chain joins TRBV19 to TRBJ1-5, with TRBD1 matching over 8 bases. The CDR3 length is 15 residues. J lost 2 bases, V lost 5 bases, and 5 bases had no gene match. Germline CDR1 reads LNHDA; CDR2 reads SQIVND (reference sequence). The CDR3 DNA reads TGTGCCAGTAGTCCATTGACAGGGGGCAATCAGCCCCAGCATTTT. Amino acids: CASSPLTGGNQPQHF.

This clone was picked up one time. V usage is TRBV27 and J usage is TRBJ2-7; possible D gene TRBD1, 5 bases. The CDR3 is 13 amino acids. Germline loops: CDR1 MNHEY, CDR2 SMNVEV (reference sequence). V lost 6 bases to trimming and J lost 0 bases, with 9 bases between them. CDR3 nucleotides: TGTGCCAGCAGGTCGGACAACTCCTACGAGCAGTACTTC. It encodes CASRSDNSYEQYF.

The chain couples TRBV28 to TRBJ1-5; unclear D gene. CDR3 length: 13 amino acids. V was shortened by 6 bases and J by 0 bases, with 6 bases between the two germline ends. Germline V gives CDR1 MDHEN, CDR2 SYDVKM. Written as DNA, the CDR3 is TGTGCCAGCAGCTTCTATAGCAATCAGCCCCAGCATTTT. Translating it yields CASSFYSNQPQHF.

The V call is TRBV10-1, the J call TRBJ1-2; 8 bases agree with TRBD1. The CDR3 covers 14 residues. J lost 8 bases, V lost 7 bases, and 12 bases had no gene match. Per the germline V gene, CDR1 is WNHNN and CDR2 is SYGVQD (reference sequence). This CDR3 is CASTPGVTGEGYTF. For the CDR3, the DNA is TGCGCCAGCACCCCGGGGGTGACAGGGGAGGGCTACACCTTC.

V and J are TRBV18 and TRBJ1-1; the D is unclear. This CDR3 is 12 amino acids long. Germline V gene data show CDR1 as KGHSH and CDR2 as LQKENI. Trimming removed 6 bases at V and 6 bases at J, with 11 bases between. The CDR3 nucleotides are TGTGCCAGCTCTACCGAGACATCTGAAGCTTTCTTT. It encodes CASSTETSEAFF.

V usage is TRBV18 and J usage is TRBJ2-5; tentative D call: TRBD2 (5 bases). The CDR3 extends over 15 amino acids. The germline V gene encodes CDR1 KGHSH and CDR2 LQKENI. V dropped 0 bases and J dropped 5 bases, with 13 bases sitting between them. The CDR3 nucleotides read TGTGCCAGCTCACCACCGGGAATTCGAGGGGAGACCCAGTACTTC. The encoded protein is CASSPPGIRGETQYF.

The rearrangement joins TRBV24-1 to TRBJ2-5, with D possibly being TRBD2 (7 bases). The CDR3 spans 16 residues. Germline loops: CDR1 KGHDR, CDR2 SFDVKD. Trimming took 3 bases from V and 4 from J, leaving 17 bases between them. The CDR3 nucleotides read TGTGCCACCAGTGATGCCTCGAGCGGGACACGAGAGACCCAGTACTTC. This encodes CATSDASSGTRETQYF.

The V gene is TRBV6-5, the J gene TRBJ2-1, with 8 bases identical to TRBD2. V was pared by 5 bases and J by 1 base, with 1 base of the junction left unmatched. The CDR3 extends over 14 amino acids. Germline values: CDR1 MNHEY, CDR2 SVGAGI. The CDR3: CASSQRESYNEQFF. The DNA for the CDR3 is TGTGCCAGCAGTCAGCGGGAGTCCTACAATGAGCAGTTCTTC.

The V and J genes are TRBV5-1 and TRBJ2-1, with D hard to call. The germline V gene has CDR1 SGHRS and CDR2 YFSETQ. V gave up 0 bases and J gave up 1 base, with 5 bases separating them. There are 14 residues in the CDR3. CDR3 DNA sequence: TGCGCCAGCAGCTTGGGGAGTTCCTACAATGAGCAGTTCTTC. Protein: CASSLGSSYNEQFF. The complete variable domain, with remaining parts taken from reference TRBV5-1 and TRBJ2-1, reads KAGVTQTPRYLIKTRGQQVTLSCSPISGHRSVSWYQQTPGQGLQFLFEYFSETQRNKGNFPGRFSGRQFSNSRSEMNVSTLELGDSALYLCASSLGSSYNEQFFGPGTRLTVL.

This clone showed up just once. The V call is TRBV19, the J call TRBJ1-4, with 7 bases lining up with TRBD1. Germline V CDR1 and CDR2: LNHDA, SQIVND (reference sequence). J gave up 4 bases and V 9 bases, and 5 bases lay outside the gene matches. The CDR3 covers 13 residues. CDR3 loop: CASSGTVNEKLFF. CDR3 nucleotides: TGTGCCAGCTCAGGGACAGTTAATGAAAAACTGTTTTTT.

The table lists this clone with many counts. The genes are TRBV6-5 and TRBJ2-7, with 9 bases fitting TRBD1. CDR3 length: 13 amino acids. Germline loops: CDR1 MNHEY, CDR2 SVGAGI. The junction had 0 bases not matched to a gene; V was cut back by 2 bases and J by 4 bases. For the CDR3, the DNA is TGTGCCAGCAGTTACGGGACAGGGTACGAGCAGTACTTC. As protein: CASSYGTGYEQYF.

The gene calls are TRBV18 and TRBJ2-3; 13 bases fit TRBD2. This CDR3 spans 16 amino acids. V lost 5 bases, J lost 4 bases, and 6 bases stayed unmatched. The germline V gene has CDR1 KGHSH and CDR2 LQKENI. The CDR3 DNA sequence: TGTGCCAGCTCAAAAAGGACTAGCGGGAGATCAGATACGCAGTATTTT. It is translated as CASSKRTSGRSDTQYF.

The chain is built from TRBV9 and TRBJ2-4, with 7 bases that match TRBD1. The junction had 6 bases not matched to a gene; V was cut back by 3 bases and J by 6 bases. The germline CDR1 and CDR2 sequences are SGDLS and YYNGEE. This CDR3 is 14 amino acids long. This CDR3 reads CASSAPRQGNIQYF. CDR3 nucleotide sequence: TGTGCCAGCAGCGCACCCCGACAGGGAAACATTCAGTACTTC. Drawing the rest from reference TRBV9 and TRBJ2-4, the complete variable domain is DSGVTQTPKHLITATGQRVTLRCSPRSGDLSVYWYQQSLDQGLQFLIQYYNGEERAKGNILERFSAQQFPDLHSELNLSSLELGDSALYFCASSAPRQGNIQYFGAGTRLSVL.

In this sample, this clone turned up a few times. J is TRBJ2-2 and V is TRBV7-2; 10 bases line up with TRBD2. The CDR3 is 15 residues long. Per the germline V gene, CDR1 is SGHTA and CDR2 is FQGNSA. Trimming removed 5 bases from V and 7 bases from J; junction bases left unmatched: 7. Here the CDR3 DNA reads TGTGCCAGCAGCCCGCTAGCGGGAGTGTTCGGGGAGCTGTTTTTT. This translates into CASSPLAGVFGELFF.

The chain carries TRBV3-1 (or the pseudogene TRBV3-2) and TRBJ2-1, with TRBD2 matching 10 bases. The germline CDR1 and CDR2 sequences are LGHDT and YNNKEL (reference sequence). The CDR3 length is 15 residues. Trimming at V came to 6 bases and at J to 5 bases, leaving 7 bases not matched to a gene. DNA for the CDR3: TGTGCCAGCAGGCCCCTAGCGGGAGCTGACAATGAGCAGTTCTTC. The encoded protein is CASRPLAGADNEQFF.

The chain employs TRBV9 and TRBJ2-1; a possible D gene is TRBD2 (6 bases). Germline CDR1 reads SGDLS; CDR2 reads YYNGEE. The CDR3 is 15 amino acids. V lost 4 bases to trimming and J lost 4 bases, with 15 bases between them. The CDR3 DNA follows: TGTGCCAGCAGCCCAACTCAGGGAGGATACAATGAGCAGTTCTTC. It codes for CASSPTQGGYNEQFF. The full variable domain, completed using reference TRBV9 and TRBJ2-1, is DSGVTQTPKHLITATGQRVTLRCSPRSGDLSVYWYQQSLDQGLQFLIQYYNGEERAKGNILERFSAQQFPDLHSELNLSSLELGDSALYFCASSPTQGGYNEQFFGPGTRLTVL.

The chain joins TRBV7-9 to TRBJ1-2; no clear D gene. Germline V lookup: CDR1 SEHNR, CDR2 FQNEAQ (reference sequence). The CDR3 consists of 15 residues. Trimming left V 1 base short and J 1 base short, with 10 bases between. The CDR3 sequence: CASSLGTTDNYGYTF. The CDR3 nucleotides read TGTGCCAGCAGCTTAGGCACCACAGATAACTATGGCTACACCTTC.

The V and J genes are TRBV7-2 and TRBJ2-3; the D gene is possibly TRBD2 (5 bases). From germline, CDR1 is SGHTA and CDR2 FQGNSA. V gave up 5 bases and J gave up 6 bases, with 12 bases separating them. This CDR3 has 13 residues. CDR3 nucleotides: TGTGCCAGCAGCCGAATTAGCGTTGATACGCAGTATTTT. It codes for CASSRISVDTQYF.

V usage is TRBV9 and J usage is TRBJ1-2; the D is unclear. The ends were cut back, 1 base at V and 8 bases at J, with 12 bases in the middle. The CDR3 is 13 amino acids. CDR1 is SGDLS, CDR2 YYNGEE, per germline. DNA for the CDR3: TGTGCCAGCAGCGTACGGGCGGGCAGGGGCTACACCTTC. It is translated as CASSVRAGRGYTF.

V is TRBV6-1 and J is TRBJ1-1; 7 positions agree with TRBD1. This CDR3 contains 14 residues. V lost 0 bases and J lost 5; bases outside the gene matches: 3. Germline V gene data show CDR1 as MNHNS and CDR2 as SASEGT. CDR3 sequence: CASSEAGTETEAFF. The CDR3 DNA reads as TGTGCCAGCAGTGAAGCGGGGACAGAGACTGAAGCTTTCTTT.

The V call is TRBV27, the J call TRBJ2-7, with TRBD1 matching 10 bases. V trimming: 7 bases; J trimming: 5 bases; junction bases outside the gene matches: 14. This CDR3 spans 16 amino acids. Germline assignment: CDR1 MNHEY and CDR2 SMNVEV (reference sequence). The CDR3 coding sequence is TGTGCCAGCACTCTTCGAAGGGGACAGGGGTCCCACGAGCAGTACTTC. It yields the protein CASTLRRGQGSHEQYF.

The CDR3 reads CATSDMTLNQPQHF. The CDR3 DNA is TGTGCCACCAGTGATATGACACTTAATCAGCCCCAGCATTTT. The rearrangement links TRBV24-1 to TRBJ1-5; D is unresolved. CDR1 is KGHDR and CDR2 is SFDVKD in the germline V gene. The V and J ends lost 3 bases and 4 bases respectively, with 9 bases between them. There are 14 residues in the CDR3.

The rearrangement uses TRBV4-3 and TRBJ1-2; possibly TRBD1 for D (5 bases). Germline V gene sequence: CDR1 LGHNA, CDR2 YSLEER. This CDR3 spans 14 amino acids. V shed 1 base and J shed 6 bases, with 12 bases lying between them. The CDR3 nucleotides read TGCGCCAGCAGCCAAGGCCAGCCGGACAATGGCTACACCTTC. Translating it yields CASSQGQPDNGYTF.

The chain recombines TRBV2 with TRBJ2-2; possible D gene TRBD2, 6 bases. From germline, CDR1 is SNHLY and CDR2 FYNNEI. CDR3 length: 13 residues. Between the trimmed V and J ends, which lost 8 bases and 7 bases, there was a span of 14 bases. Here the CDR3 reads CASRRWEDGELFF. In DNA form, the CDR3 reads TGTGCCAGCCGCCGATGGGAGGACGGGGAGCTGTTTTTT.

The chain couples TRBV19 to TRBJ2-7; 11 bases map to TRBD2. This CDR3 comprises 14 residues. Germline-derived CDR1 and CDR2 are LNHDA and SQIVND (reference sequence). V was pared by 7 bases and J by 7 bases, with 9 bases of the junction left unmatched. The CDR3 DNA sequence: TGTGCCAGTAACTTAGCGGGAGGGCCCGGGGAGCAGTACTTC. Residues: CASNLAGGPGEQYF.

This clone has more than one count but fewer than ten. This sequence joins TRBV7-9 and TRBJ2-5, with 8 positions matching TRBD2. Looked up from germline, CDR1 is SEHNR and CDR2 is FQNEAQ (reference sequence). The CDR3 has 13 residues. Losses at the gene ends were 6 bases for V and 3 bases for J; bases not matched to a gene: 3. The CDR3 nucleotides read TGTGCCAGCAGGTTACTAGCGGAAGAGACCCAGTACTTC. Translating gives CASRLLAEETQYF.

The CDR3 nucleotides read TGTGCCAGCAGCCCGACCAACACAGCCCGTGAAGCTTTCTTT. Translating it yields CASSPTNTAREAFF. The rearrangement joins TRBV14 to TRBJ1-1; D is undetermined. CDR3 size: 14 residues. V was shortened by 4 bases and J by 7 bases, with 16 bases between the two germline ends. CDR1 and CDR2 from the germline V gene are SGHDN and FVKESK.

The chain is built from TRBV5-8 and TRBJ1-1; D perhaps matches TRBD1 (6 bases). The CDR3 contains 16 residues. Trimming shortened V by 3 bases and J by 5 bases, and 20 bases separated the two germline ends. Germline V gene data show CDR1 as SGHTS and CDR2 as YDEGEE. In DNA, the CDR3 is TGTGCCAGCAGCTACGACCTGAACAGGGTAACGACTGAAGCTTTCTTT. This sequence encodes CASSYDLNRVTTEAFF.

The chain carries TRBV29-1 and TRBJ2-1; TRBD1 agrees at 10 bases. The V and J ends lost 6 bases and 5 bases, in that order; junction bases with no gene match: 1. Germline V CDR1 and CDR2: SQVTM, ANQGSEA. CDR3 length: 12 residues. The CDR3 DNA reads TGCAGCGTGGGACAGGGGAACAATGAGCAGTTCTTC. Its protein product is CSVGQGNNEQFF.

The rearrangement links TRBV29-1 to TRBJ2-1, with D perhaps TRBD2 (5 bases). Trimming left V 7 bases short and J 7 bases short, with 17 bases between. Germline CDR1 is SQVTM and CDR2 is ANQGSEA. The CDR3 consists of 13 residues. CDR3: CSGRTPPANEQFF. CDR3 nucleotide sequence: TGCAGCGGCCGGACTCCCCCCGCGAATGAGCAGTTCTTC.